This TCR beta chain was sequenced for a study of early T cells in non-severe SARS-CoV-2 infection. This clonotype was picked up many times. After removal of 6 bases from V and 3 bases from J, the junction contained 7 bases not matched to a gene. CDR1 SQVTM and CDR2 ANQGSEA come from the germline V gene. The CDR3 has 13 amino acids. Individual cDNA molecules received unique molecular identifiers. A single record per CDR3 protein comes from TCRdb applying MiXCR to the 5' RACE reads. This sample has more than 55,000 distinct CDR3 sequences, with 10% to 15% found just once. This receptor was taken from an adult who was a healthcare worker with PCR-confirmed SARS-CoV-2 infection or an uninfected control (not recorded which). Sequences were obtained from whole blood. The V call is TRBV29-1, the J call TRBJ2-5; 7 bases align to TRBD2. CDR3 nucleotides: TGCAGCGTCCCCCCCCGGGGGGAAGAGACCCAGTACTTC. This encodes CSVPPRGEETQYF. The full variable domain, its missing parts supplied by reference TRBV29-1 and TRBJ2-5, is SAVISQKPSRDICQRGTSLTIQCQVDSQVTMMFWYRQQPGQSLTLIATANQGSEATYESGFVIDKFPISRPNLTFSTLTVSNMSPEDSSIYLCSVPPRGEETQYFGPGTRLLVL.